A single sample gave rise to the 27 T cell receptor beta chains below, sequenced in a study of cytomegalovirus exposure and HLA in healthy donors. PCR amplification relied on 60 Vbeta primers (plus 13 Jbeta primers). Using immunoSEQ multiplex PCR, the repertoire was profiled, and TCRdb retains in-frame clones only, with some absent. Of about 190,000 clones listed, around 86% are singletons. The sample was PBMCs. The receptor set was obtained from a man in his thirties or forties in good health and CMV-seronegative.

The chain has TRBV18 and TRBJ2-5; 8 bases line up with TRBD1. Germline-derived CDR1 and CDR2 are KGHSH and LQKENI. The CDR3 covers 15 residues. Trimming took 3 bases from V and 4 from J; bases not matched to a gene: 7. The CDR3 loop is CASSPNGQGGETQYF. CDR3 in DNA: TGTGCCAGCTCACCTAACGGACAGGGTGGAGAGACCCAGTACTTC.

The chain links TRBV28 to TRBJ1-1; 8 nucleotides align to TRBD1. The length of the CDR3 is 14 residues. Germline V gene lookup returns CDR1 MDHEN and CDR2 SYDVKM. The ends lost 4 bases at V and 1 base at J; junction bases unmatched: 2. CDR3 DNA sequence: TGTGCCAGCAGTTCGGGACAGGCGAACACTGAAGCTTTCTTT. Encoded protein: CASSSGQANTEAFF.

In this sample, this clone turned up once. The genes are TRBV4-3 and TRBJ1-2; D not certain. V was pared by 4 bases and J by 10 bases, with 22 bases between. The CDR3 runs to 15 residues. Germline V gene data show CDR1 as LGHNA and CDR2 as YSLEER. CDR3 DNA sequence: TGCGCCAGCAGCCCTTCTTGGGAGGGCCCAACCCTCTACACCTTC. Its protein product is CASSPSWEGPTLYTF.

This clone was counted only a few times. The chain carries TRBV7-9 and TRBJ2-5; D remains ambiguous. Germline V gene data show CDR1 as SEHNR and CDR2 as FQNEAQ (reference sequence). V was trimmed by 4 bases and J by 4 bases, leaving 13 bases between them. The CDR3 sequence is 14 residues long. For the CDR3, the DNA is TGTGCCAGCAGCTCTCGCGGAAAGATAGAGACCCAGTACTTC. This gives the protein CASSSRGKIETQYF. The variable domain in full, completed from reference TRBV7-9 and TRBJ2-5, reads DTGVSQNPRHKITKRGQNVTFRCDPISEHNRLYWYRQTLGQGPEFLTYFQNEAQLEKSRLLSDRFSAERPKGSFSTLEIQRTEQGDSAMYLCASSSRGKIETQYFGPGTRLLVL.

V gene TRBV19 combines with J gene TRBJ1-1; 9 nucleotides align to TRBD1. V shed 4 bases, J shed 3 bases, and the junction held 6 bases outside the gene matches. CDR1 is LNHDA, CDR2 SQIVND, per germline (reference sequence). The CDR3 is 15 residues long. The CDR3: CASSTSGTGYTEAFF. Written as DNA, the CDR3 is TGTGCCAGTAGTACTTCCGGGACAGGGTACACTGAAGCTTTCTTT.

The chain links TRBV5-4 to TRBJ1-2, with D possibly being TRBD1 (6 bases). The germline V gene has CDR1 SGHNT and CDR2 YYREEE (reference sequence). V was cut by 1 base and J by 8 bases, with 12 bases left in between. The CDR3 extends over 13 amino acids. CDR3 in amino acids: CASSLTGWSGYTF. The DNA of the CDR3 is TGTGCCAGCAGCTTGACAGGGTGGTCCGGCTACACCTTC.

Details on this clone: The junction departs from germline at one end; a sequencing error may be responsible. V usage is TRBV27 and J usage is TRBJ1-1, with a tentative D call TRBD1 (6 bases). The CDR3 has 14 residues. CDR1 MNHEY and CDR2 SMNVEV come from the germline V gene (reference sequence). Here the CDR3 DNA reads TGTACCAGCAGATCAGACAGGAAGAACACTGAAGCTTTCTTT. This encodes CTSRSDRKNTEAFF.

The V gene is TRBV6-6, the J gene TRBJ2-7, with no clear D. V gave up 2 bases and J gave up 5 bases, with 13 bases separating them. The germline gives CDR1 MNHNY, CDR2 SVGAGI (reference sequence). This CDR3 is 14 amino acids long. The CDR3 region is CASSYRGIVHEQYF. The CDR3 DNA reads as TGTGCCAGCAGTTACCGTGGTATAGTCCACGAGCAGTACTTC.

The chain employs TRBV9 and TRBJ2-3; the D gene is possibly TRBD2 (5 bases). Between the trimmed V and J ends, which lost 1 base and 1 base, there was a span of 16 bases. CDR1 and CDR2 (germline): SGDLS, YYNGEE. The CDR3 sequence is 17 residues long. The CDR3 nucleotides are TGTGCCAGCAGCGTAAATCCGGGAACCCGACGCACAGATACGCAGTATTTT. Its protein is CASSVNPGTRRTDTQYF.

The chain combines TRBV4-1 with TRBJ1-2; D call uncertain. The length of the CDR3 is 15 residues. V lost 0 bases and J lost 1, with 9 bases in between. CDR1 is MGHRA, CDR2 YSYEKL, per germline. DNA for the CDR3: TGCGCCAGCAGCCAAGATCCAGATATTAACTATGGCTACACCTTC. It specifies CASSQDPDINYGYTF.

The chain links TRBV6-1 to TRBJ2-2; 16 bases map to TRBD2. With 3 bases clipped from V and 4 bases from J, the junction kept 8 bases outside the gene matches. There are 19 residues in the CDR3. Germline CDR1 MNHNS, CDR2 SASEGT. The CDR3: CASSDGGLAGGLGTGELFF. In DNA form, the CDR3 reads TGTGCCAGCAGTGATGGGGGACTAGCGGGGGGGCTGGGCACCGGGGAGCTGTTTTTT.

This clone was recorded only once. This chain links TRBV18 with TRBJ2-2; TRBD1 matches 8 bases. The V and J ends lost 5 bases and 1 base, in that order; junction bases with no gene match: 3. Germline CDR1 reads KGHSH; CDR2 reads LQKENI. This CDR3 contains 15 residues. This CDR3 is CASSSGQENTGELFF. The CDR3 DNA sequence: TGTGCCAGCTCATCGGGACAGGAGAACACCGGGGAGCTGTTTTTT.

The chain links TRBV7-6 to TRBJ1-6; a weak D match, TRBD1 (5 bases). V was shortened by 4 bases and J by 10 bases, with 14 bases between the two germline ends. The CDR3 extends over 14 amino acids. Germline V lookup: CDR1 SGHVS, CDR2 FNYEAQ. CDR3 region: CASSSDQGGSPLHF. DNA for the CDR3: TGTGCCAGCAGCTCGGATCAGGGTGGGTCACCCCTCCACTTT. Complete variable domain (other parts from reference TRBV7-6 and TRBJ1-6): GAGVSQSPRYKVTKRGQDVALRCDPISGHVSLYWYRQALGQGPEFLTYFNYEAQQDKSGLPNDRFSAERPEGSISTLTIQRTEQRDSAMYRCASSSDQGGSPLHFGNGTRLTVT.

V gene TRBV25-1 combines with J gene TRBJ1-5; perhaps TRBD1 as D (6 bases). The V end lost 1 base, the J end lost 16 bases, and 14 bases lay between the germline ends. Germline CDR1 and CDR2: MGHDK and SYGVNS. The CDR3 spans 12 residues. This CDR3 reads CASSESTGPLHF. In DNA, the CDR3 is TGTGCCAGCAGTGAATCTACAGGGCCCCTCCATTTT. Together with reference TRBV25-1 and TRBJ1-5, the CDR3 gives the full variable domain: EADIYQTPRYLVIGTGKKITLECSQTMGHDKMYWYQQDPGMELHLIHYSYGVNSTEKGDLSSESTVSRIRTEHFPLTLESARPSHTSQYLCASSESTGPLHFGDGTRLSIL.

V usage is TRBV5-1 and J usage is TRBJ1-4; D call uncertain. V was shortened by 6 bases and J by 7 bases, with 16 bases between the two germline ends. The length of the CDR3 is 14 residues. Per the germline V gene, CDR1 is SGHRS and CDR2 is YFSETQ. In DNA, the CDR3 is TGCGCCAGCACCCTTACCGGAGTGGGTGAAAAACTGTTTTTT. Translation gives CASTLTGVGEKLFF.

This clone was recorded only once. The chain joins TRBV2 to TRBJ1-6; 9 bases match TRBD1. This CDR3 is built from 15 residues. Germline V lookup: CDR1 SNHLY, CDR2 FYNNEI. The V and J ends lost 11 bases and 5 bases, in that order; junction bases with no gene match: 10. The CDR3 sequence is CAVPSRDRDNSPLHF. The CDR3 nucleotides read TGTGCCGTCCCAAGTCGGGACAGGGATAATTCACCCCTCCACTTT.

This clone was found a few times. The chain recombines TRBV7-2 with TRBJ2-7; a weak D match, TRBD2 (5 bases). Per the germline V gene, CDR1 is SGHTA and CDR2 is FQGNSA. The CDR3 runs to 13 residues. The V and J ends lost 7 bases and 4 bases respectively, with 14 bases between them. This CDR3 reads CASTPLAGYEQYF. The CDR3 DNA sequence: TGTGCCAGCACCCCATTGGCGGGTTACGAGCAGTACTTC.

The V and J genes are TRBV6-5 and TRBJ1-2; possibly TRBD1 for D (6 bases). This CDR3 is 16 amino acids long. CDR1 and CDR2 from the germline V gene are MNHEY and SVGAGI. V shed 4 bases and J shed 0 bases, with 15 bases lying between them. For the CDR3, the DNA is TGTGCCAGCAGTTTTTCGGGGGGCCGTTCTAACTATGGCTACACCTTC. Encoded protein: CASSFSGGRSNYGYTF.

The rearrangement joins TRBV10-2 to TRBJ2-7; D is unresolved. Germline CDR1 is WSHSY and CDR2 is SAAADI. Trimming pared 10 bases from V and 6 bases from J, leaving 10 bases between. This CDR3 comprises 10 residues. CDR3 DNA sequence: TGCGCCACCAGCTTTCCCGAGCAGTACTTC. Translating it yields CATSFPEQYF.

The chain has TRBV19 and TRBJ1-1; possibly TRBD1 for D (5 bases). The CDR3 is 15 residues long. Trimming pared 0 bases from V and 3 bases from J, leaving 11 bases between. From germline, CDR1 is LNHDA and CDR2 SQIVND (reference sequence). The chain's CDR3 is CASSIETGAYTEAFF. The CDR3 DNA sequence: TGTGCCAGTAGTATAGAAACTGGGGCCTACACTGAAGCTTTCTTT.

CDR3: CASRKGQTNEQFF. The CDR3 region has the DNA TGTGCCAGCAGAAAGGGACAGACCAATGAGCAGTTCTTC. The V and J genes are TRBV7-6 and TRBJ2-1, with 7 bases matching TRBD1. Losses at the gene ends were 6 bases for V and 6 bases for J; bases not matched to a gene: 5. This CDR3 has 13 residues. Germline CDR1 reads SGHVS; CDR2 reads FNYEAQ.

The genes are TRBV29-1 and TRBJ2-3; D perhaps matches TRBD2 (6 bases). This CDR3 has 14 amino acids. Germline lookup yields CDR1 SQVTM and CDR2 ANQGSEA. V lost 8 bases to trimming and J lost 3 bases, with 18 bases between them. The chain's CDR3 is CSHRRERQTDTQYF. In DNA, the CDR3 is TGCAGCCACAGGAGGGAACGACAAACAGATACGCAGTATTTT.

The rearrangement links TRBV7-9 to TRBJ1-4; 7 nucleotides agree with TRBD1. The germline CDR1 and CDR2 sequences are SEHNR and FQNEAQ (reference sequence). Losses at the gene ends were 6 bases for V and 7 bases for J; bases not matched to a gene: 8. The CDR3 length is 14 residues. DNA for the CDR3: TGTGCCAGCAGTTACTCAGGGGGGTTTGAAAAACTGTTTTTT. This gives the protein CASSYSGGFEKLFF.

The CDR3, as DNA: TGTGCCAGCAGCGTTGCGAGATGGAATGAGCAGTTCTTC. Amino acid sequence: CASSVARWNEQFF. The rearrangement links TRBV9 to TRBJ2-1; D uncertain. The CDR3 contains 13 residues. V lost 2 bases and J lost 7, with 10 bases in between. The V gene's germline CDR1 is SGDLS and CDR2 YYNGEE.

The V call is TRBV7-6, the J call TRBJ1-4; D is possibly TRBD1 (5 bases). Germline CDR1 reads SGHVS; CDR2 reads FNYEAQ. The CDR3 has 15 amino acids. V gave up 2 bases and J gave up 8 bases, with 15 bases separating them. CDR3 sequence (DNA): TGTGCCAGCAGCTTAATTAGTCAGGGTGGCGAAAAACTGTTTTTT. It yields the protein CASSLISQGGEKLFF.

The CDR3 loop is CASSYSSRATGNTIYF. CDR3 DNA sequence: TGTGCCAGCAGTTACTCCTCCCGAGCTACGGGAAACACCATATATTTT. The chain carries TRBV6-5 and TRBJ1-3; D ambiguous. Trimming removed 0 bases from V and 4 bases from J, with 13 bases in between. This CDR3 has 16 amino acids. Germline loops: CDR1 MNHEY, CDR2 SVGAGI.

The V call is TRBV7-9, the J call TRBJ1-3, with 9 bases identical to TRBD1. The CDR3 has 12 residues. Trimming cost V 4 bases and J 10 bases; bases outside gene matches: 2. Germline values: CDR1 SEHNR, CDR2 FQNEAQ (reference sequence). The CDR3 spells CASSWTGETIYF. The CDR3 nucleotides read TGTGCCAGCAGCTGGACAGGGGAGACCATATATTTT. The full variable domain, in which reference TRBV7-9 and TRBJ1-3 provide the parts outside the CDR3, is DTGVSQNPRHKITKRGQNVTFRCDPISEHNRLYWYRQTLGQGPEFLTYFQNEAQLEKSRLLSDRFSAERPKGSFSTLEIQRTEQGDSAMYLCASSWTGETIYFGEGSWLTVV.